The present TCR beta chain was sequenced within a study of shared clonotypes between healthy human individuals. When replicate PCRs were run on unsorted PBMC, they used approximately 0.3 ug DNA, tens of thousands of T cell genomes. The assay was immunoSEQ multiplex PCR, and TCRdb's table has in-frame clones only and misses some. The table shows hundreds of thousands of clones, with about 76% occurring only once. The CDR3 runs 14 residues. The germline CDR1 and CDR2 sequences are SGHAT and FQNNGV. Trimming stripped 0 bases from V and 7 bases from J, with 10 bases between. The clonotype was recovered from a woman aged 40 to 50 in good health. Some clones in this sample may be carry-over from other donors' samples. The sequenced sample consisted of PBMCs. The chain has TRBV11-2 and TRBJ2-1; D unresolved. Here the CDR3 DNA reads TGTGCCAGCAGCTTAGACTTGCGGTGGAATGAGCAGTTCTTC. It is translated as CASSLDLRWNEQFF.